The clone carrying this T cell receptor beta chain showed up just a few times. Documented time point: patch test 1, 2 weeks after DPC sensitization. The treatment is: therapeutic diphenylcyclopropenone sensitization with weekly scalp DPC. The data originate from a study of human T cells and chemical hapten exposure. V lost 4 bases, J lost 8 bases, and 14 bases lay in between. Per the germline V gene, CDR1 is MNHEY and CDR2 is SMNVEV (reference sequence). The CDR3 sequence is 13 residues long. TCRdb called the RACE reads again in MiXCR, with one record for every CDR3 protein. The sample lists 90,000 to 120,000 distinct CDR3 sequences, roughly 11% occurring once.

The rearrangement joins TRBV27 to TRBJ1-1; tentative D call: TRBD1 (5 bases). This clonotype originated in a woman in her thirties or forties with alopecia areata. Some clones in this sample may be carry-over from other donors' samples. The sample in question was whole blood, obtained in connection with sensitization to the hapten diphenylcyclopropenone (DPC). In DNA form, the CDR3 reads TGTGCCAGCAGTTCTACTTCGGGGGACGAAGCTTTCTTT. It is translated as CASSSTSGDEAFF.